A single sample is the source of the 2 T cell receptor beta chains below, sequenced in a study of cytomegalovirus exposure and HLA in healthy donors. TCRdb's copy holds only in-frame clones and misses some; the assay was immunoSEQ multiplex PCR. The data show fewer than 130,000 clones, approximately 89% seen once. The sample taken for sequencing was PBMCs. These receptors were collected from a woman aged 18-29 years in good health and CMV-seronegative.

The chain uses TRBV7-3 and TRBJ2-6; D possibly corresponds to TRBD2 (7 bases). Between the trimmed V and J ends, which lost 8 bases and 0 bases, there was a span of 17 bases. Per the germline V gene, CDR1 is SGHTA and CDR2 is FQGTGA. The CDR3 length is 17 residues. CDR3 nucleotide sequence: TGTGCCAGCTCCGCCGGGGGGCCCTTCTCTGGGGCCAACGTCCTGACTTTC. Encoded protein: CASSAGGPFSGANVLTF.

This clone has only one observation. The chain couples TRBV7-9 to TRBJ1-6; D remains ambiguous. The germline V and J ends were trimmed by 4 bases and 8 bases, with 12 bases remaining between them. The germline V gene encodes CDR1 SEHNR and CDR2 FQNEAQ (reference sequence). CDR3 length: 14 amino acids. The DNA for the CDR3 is TGTGCCAGCAGCTCGGAGGGAGAATATTCACCCCTCCACTTT. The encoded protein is CASSSEGEYSPLHF.